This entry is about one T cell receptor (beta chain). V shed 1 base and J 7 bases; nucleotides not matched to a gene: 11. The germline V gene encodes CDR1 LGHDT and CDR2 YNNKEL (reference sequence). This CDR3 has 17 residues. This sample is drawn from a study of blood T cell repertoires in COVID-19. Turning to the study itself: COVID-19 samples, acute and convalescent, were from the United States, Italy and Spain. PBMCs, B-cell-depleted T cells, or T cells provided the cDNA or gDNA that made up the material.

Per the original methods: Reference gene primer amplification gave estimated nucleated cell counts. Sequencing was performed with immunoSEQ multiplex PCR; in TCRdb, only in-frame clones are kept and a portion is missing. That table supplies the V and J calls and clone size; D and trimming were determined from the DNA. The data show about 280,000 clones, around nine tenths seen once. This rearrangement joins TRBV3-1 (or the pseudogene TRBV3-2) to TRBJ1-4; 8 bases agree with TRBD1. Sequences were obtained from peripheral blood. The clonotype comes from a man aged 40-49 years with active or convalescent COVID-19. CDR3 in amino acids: CASSQGELRTGLEKLFF. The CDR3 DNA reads TGTGCCAGCAGCCAAGGAGAATTGAGGACAGGGCTTGAAAAACTGTTTTTT.